Listed below are T cell receptor beta chains from one sample, sequenced in a study of cytomegalovirus exposure and HLA in healthy donors. Assay: immunoSEQ multiplex PCR; the TCRdb copy retains only in-frame clones and omits some. The sample yields over 80,000 clones, roughly two thirds seen once. Material: PBMCs. Receptors originate from a man aged 40-50 years in good health and CMV-seronegative. Both conserved end residues are part of each CDR3. A D gene is named only where the DNA matches it firmly. Clone size, where shown, is once, few, many, or a class for clones that have expanded.

CDR3aa | CDR3nt | v_gene | d_gene | j_gene | abundance
CASSPSGLQETQYF | TGCGCCAGCAGCCCCTCCGGACTCCAAGAGACCCAGTACTTC | TRBV5-1 | NA | TRBJ2-5 | NA
CASSIWEPTGELFF | TGTGCCAGTAGTATATGGGAGCCCACCGGGGAGCTGTTTTTT | TRBV19 | NA | TRBJ2-2 | NA
CASSPSGGMNTEAFF | TGTGCCAGCAGTCCCTCGGGGGGGATGAACACTGAAGCTTTCTTT | TRBV6-4 | NA | TRBJ1-1 | NA
CASGGLVAQETQYF | TGTGCCAGCGGAGGCCTGGTAGCGCAAGAGACCCAGTACTTC | TRBV2 | NA | TRBJ2-5 | NA
CAWSVTAPPDYGYTF | TGTGCCTGGAGTGTAACAGCTCCCCCGGACTATGGCTACACCTTC | TRBV30 | NA | TRBJ1-2 | few
CASSLLDISYGYTF | TGTGCCAGCAGTTTATTAGACATTAGTTATGGCTACACCTTC | TRBV28 | NA | TRBJ1-2 | NA
CASTQTGISEKLFF | TGTGCCTCGACTCAGACAGGGATAAGTGAAAAACTGTTTTTT | TRBV30 | TRBD1 | TRBJ1-4 | NA
CASSQGDSSTPNEQFF | TGTGCCAGCAGCCAAGGGGACAGCTCCACCCCCAATGAGCAGTTCTTC | TRBV4-2 | TRBD1 | TRBJ2-1 | NA
CASSPGGSQPQHF | TGTGCCAGTAGTCCGGGGGGAAGTCAGCCCCAGCATTTT | TRBV19 | NA | TRBJ1-5 | NA
CASRDRLAGWETQYF | TGTGCCAGCAGGGACCGACTAGCGGGGTGGGAGACCCAGTACTTC | TRBV2 | TRBD2 | TRBJ2-5 | once
CASSFSGQLLDTQYF | TGTGCCAGCAGCTTTTCGGGACAACTTTTAGATACGCAGTATTTT | TRBV11-1 | NA | TRBJ2-3 | NA
CATKWDRGNTGELFF | TGTGCCACCAAGTGGGACAGGGGGAACACCGGGGAGCTGTTTTTT | TRBV15 | TRBD1 | TRBJ2-2 | NA
CASSPRTGTGELFF | TGTGCCAGCAGCCCCAGGACAGGCACCGGGGAGCTGTTTTTT | TRBV28 | TRBD1 | TRBJ2-2 | NA
CASSLANGQGIYEQYF | TGTGCCAGCAGTTTAGCGAATGGACAGGGCATCTACGAGCAGTACTTC | TRBV28 | TRBD1 | TRBJ2-7 | NA
CASSLSGQGGTEAFF | TGTGCCAGCAGTTTATCGGGACAGGGAGGCACTGAAGCTTTCTTT | TRBV28 | TRBD1 | TRBJ1-1 | NA
CSVVRREGTEAFF | TGCAGCGTCGTCCGCAGGGAAGGAACTGAAGCTTTCTTT | TRBV29-1 | NA | TRBJ1-1 | few
CSVGRPGGWGGELFF | TGCAGCGTTGGACGGCCCGGGGGATGGGGCGGGGAGCTGTTTTTT | TRBV29-1 | NA | TRBJ2-2 | NA
CASSLLAGGQETQYF | TGTGCCAGCAGTTTATTGGCGGGGGGTCAAGAGACCCAGTACTTC | TRBV27 | TRBD2 | TRBJ2-5 | NA
CASSQRTSAQETQYF | TGCGCCAGCAGCCAACGGACTAGCGCGCAAGAGACCCAGTACTTC | TRBV4-1 | TRBD2 | TRBJ2-5 | NA
CASSRRQDGAYEQYF | TGTGCCAGCAGCCGTAGACAGGACGGCGCCTACGAGCAGTACTTC | TRBV7-6 | NA | TRBJ2-7 | NA
CASSHSPGRTDTQYF | TGCGCCAGCAGCCATTCGCCGGGTCGTACAGATACGCAGTATTTT | TRBV4-3 | NA | TRBJ2-3 | once
CASSWDRSSSYEQYF | TGTGCCAGCAGCTGGGACAGATCCTCCTCCTACGAGCAGTACTTC | TRBV27 | TRBD1 | TRBJ2-7 | NA
CASSYSTSGGYEQYF | TGTGCCAGCAGTTACTCGACTAGCGGGGGGTACGAGCAGTACTTC | TRBV6-6 | TRBD2 | TRBJ2-7 | NA
CSVPCRAPAKEDQPQHF | TGCAGCGTTCCATGTAGGGCCCCAGCCAAGGAGGATCAGCCCCAGCATTTT | TRBV29-1 | NA | TRBJ1-5 | NA
CASSQTGLSSYNSPLHF | TGCGCCAGCAGCCAAACAGGGTTAAGCTCCTATAATTCACCCCTCCACTTT | TRBV4-1 | NA | TRBJ1-6 | NA
CASSSRQGGGQETQYF | TGTGCCAGCAGCTCGCGACAGGGTGGAGGCCAAGAGACCCAGTACTTC | TRBV11-2 | TRBD1 | TRBJ2-5 | once
CASSFLQGSGANVLTF | TGTGCCAGCAGCTTCCTACAGGGCTCTGGGGCCAACGTCCTGACTTTC | TRBV7-9 | NA | TRBJ2-6 | NA
CASSFTVRGNNEQFF | TGTGCCAGCAGCTTCACCGTCAGGGGGAACAATGAGCAGTTCTTC | TRBV11-2 | TRBD1 | TRBJ2-1 | NA
CASSEGGRVDGEKLFF | TGTGCCAGCAGTGAAGGGGGCAGGGTCGACGGCGAAAAACTGTTTTTT | TRBV6-1 | NA | TRBJ1-4 | many
CASSWERGEERTQYF | TGTGCCAGCAGCTGGGAGCGGGGGGAGGAGAGGACCCAGTACTTC | TRBV5-4 | TRBD2 | TRBJ2-5 | NA
CASSLASGAGYEQYF | TGCGCCAGCAGCTTGGCCTCAGGGGCGGGCTACGAGCAGTACTTC | TRBV5-1 | NA | TRBJ2-7 | NA
CASSLGNSGGAESYGETQYF | TGTGCCAGCAGCTTGGGAAATAGCGGGGGGGCGGAATCCTACGGAGAGACCCAGTACTTC | TRBV5-8 | TRBD2 | TRBJ2-5 | few
CASTSQGITEAFF | TGTGCCAGTACTTCCCAGGGAATCACTGAAGCTTTCTTT | TRBV19 | NA | TRBJ1-1 | NA
CASSLLDGGQVRYEQYF | TGTGCCAGCAGTTTATTGGACGGGGGTCAAGTCCGCTACGAGCAGTACTTC | TRBV27 | NA | TRBJ2-7 | NA
CASSLAGGQQPQHF | TGTGCCAGCAGCTTAGCGGGGGGCCAACAGCCCCAGCATTTT | TRBV13 | NA | TRBJ1-5 | few
CASSLSAGLLYEQYF | TGTGCCAGCAGCTTATCGGCAGGTCTCCTCTACGAGCAGTACTTC | TRBV11-2 | NA | TRBJ2-7 | NA
CASSQTGTDLYEQYF | TGCGCCAGCAGCCAGACCGGGACAGACCTTTACGAGCAGTACTTC | TRBV4-1 | TRBD1 | TRBJ2-7 | NA
CAISESSPGRTQHF | TGTGCCATCAGTGAGTCGAGTCCAGGTAGGACCCAGCATTTT | TRBV10-3 | NA | TRBJ1-5 | few
CASSYRTGVGNEQFF | TGTGCCAGCAGTTACAGGACAGGGGTAGGCAATGAGCAGTTCTTC | TRBV6-5 | TRBD1 | TRBJ2-1 | NA
CASSVDSYQPQHF | TGTGCCAGCAGCGTTGACAGCTATCAGCCCCAGCATTTT | TRBV9 | NA | TRBJ1-5 | NA
CASSPDRETDTQYF | TGTGCCAGTAGTCCGGACAGGGAGACAGATACGCAGTATTTT | TRBV19 | TRBD1 | TRBJ2-3 | few
CASSQTGPSYTF | TGTGCCAGCAGCCAGACAGGGCCTAGCTACACCTTC | TRBV7-9 | TRBD1 | TRBJ1-2 | NA
CASSESLLGSADYGYTF | TGCGCCAGCAGTGAGTCTCTGCTGGGCAGTGCCGACTATGGCTACACCTTC | TRBV10-2 | NA | TRBJ1-2 | few
CASSFTGAGVNEQFF | TGTGCCAGCAGCTTTACAGGGGCAGGTGTCAATGAGCAGTTCTTC | TRBV5-8 | TRBD1 | TRBJ2-1 | NA
CASSRAGGTDTQYF | TGTGCCAGCAGCCGGGCAGGGGGCACAGATACGCAGTATTTT | TRBV16 | NA | TRBJ2-3 | NA
CASSMTVYNEQFF | TGTGCCAGCAGCATGACAGTCTACAATGAGCAGTTCTTC | TRBV7-6 | NA | TRBJ2-1 | NA
CASSPQGQGEDSTQYF | TGCGCCAGCAGCCCTCAGGGACAGGGGGAGGATTCTACGCAGTATTTT | TRBV5-1 | TRBD1 | TRBJ2-3 | few
CASSLHGVVSSYNSPLHF | TGTGCCAGCAGTTTACACGGAGTTGTGAGCTCCTATAATTCACCCCTCCACTTT | TRBV27 | NA | TRBJ1-6 | few
CAWSVRGNEQYF | TGTGCCTGGAGTGTAAGGGGAAACGAGCAGTACTTC | TRBV30 | NA | TRBJ2-7 | NA
CASSPQGQGYEQYF | TGTGCCAGCTCACCACAGGGACAGGGGTACGAGCAGTACTTC | TRBV18 | TRBD1 | TRBJ2-7 | NA
CASSEGGQPLLGSPLHF | TGTGCCAGCAGCGAGGGGGGACAGCCTCTCTTGGGTTCACCCCTCCACTTT | TRBV9 | TRBD1 | TRBJ1-6 | NA
CASSPIWDRGSYEQYF | TGTGCCAGCTCACCAATTTGGGACAGGGGCTCCTACGAGCAGTACTTC | TRBV18 | TRBD1 | TRBJ2-7 | NA
CASRAPNQETQYF | TGTGCCAGCAGGGCCCCGAACCAAGAGACCCAGTACTTC | TRBV6-1 | NA | TRBJ2-5 | NA
CASSPGQGGKETQYF | TGTGCCAGCAGCCCGGGACAGGGAGGGAAAGAGACCCAGTACTTC | TRBV11-3 | TRBD1 | TRBJ2-5 | NA
CASSPRLDRAGGYTF | TGTGCCAGCAGCCCCCGACTTGACAGGGCGGGTGGCTACACCTTC | TRBV7-9 | TRBD1 | TRBJ1-2 | NA
CASSEWTSGTQLFF | TGTGCCAGCAGTGAATGGACTAGCGGAACGCAGCTGTTTTTT | TRBV2 | TRBD2 | TRBJ2-2 | NA